This TCR beta chain appears in the sequencing data of a study of blood T cell repertoires in COVID-19. As for the study in general: Sites across the United States, Italy and Spain contributed samples from acute and convalescent COVID-19.

Trimming shortened V by 6 bases and J by 5 bases, and 10 bases separated the two germline ends. CDR3 length: 12 residues. Per germline, CDR1 MDHEN and CDR2 SYDVKM. Repertoires were generated with immunoSEQ multiplex PCR, while TCRdb's copy carries only in-frame clones and drops some. Among around 150,000 clones listed, around 88% were seen once. The sequenced material came from peripheral blood. The chain has TRBV28 and TRBJ1-1, with TRBD1 as a possible D gene (5 bases). This sequence was found in a human donor in a cohort sampled during active COVID-19. The DNA for the CDR3 is TGTGCCAGCAGGGGGCCGGTGACTGAAGCTTTCTTT. Residues: CASRGPVTEAFF.